The 7 T cell receptor beta chains below come from one sample, sequenced in a study of shared clonotypes between healthy human individuals (dated by TCRdb to about 2020). The library was obtained by the immunoSEQ multiplex PCR assay. What TCRdb holds here is the immuneACCESS table cut down to in-frame rearrangements. Part of the clones is not present; checked against another copy, under half of the missing clones reflect an unresolved V gene, and the others are unexplained. The sample profile shows roughly 1,500,000 clones; 95% to 99% of them were found once. Of the sample, about 0.4% is held by the ten largest clones. Specimen: naive CD4+ T cells sorted from blood. The sample's cell subset or site label, in plain terms: CD45RA+ positively selected. These receptors all stem from a man between 25 and 39 years old in good health.

The CDR3 region is CASSPFWTGDSLVEQYF. For the CDR3, the DNA is TGTGCCAGCTCACCATTTTGGACAGGCGATTCCCTTGTGGAGCAGTACTTC. The rearrangement links TRBV18 to TRBJ2-7; TRBD1 aligns across 7 bases. CDR3 length equals 17 residues. Germline assignment: CDR1 KGHSH and CDR2 LQKENI. The ends lost 2 bases at V and 7 bases at J; junction bases unmatched: 17.

The V gene is TRBV5-1, the J gene TRBJ2-3; maybe TRBD1 (6 bases). Germline V lookup: CDR1 SGHRS, CDR2 YFSETQ. The CDR3 length is 15 residues. The ends were cut back, 4 bases at V and 3 bases at J, with 15 bases in the middle. The CDR3 sequence is CASSHNRDLTDTQYF. The CDR3 region has the DNA TGCGCCAGCAGCCACAACAGGGATCTTACAGATACGCAGTATTTT.

The chain combines TRBV14 with TRBJ2-3, with D possibly being TRBD2 (5 bases). Germline CDR1 reads SGHDN; CDR2 reads FVKESK. Trimming removed 4 bases at V and 8 bases at J, with 19 bases between. The CDR3 spans 15 residues. CDR3: CASSLAESPAGTQYF. The CDR3 coding sequence is TGTGCCAGCAGCCTGGCCGAGTCGCCCGCGGGTACGCAGTATTTT.

The chain is built from TRBV7-2 and TRBJ2-1; TRBD2 matches at 10 bases. Per the germline V gene, CDR1 is SGHTA and CDR2 is FQGNSA. V was clipped by 5 bases and J by 3 bases; unmatched bases: 1. The CDR3 is 14 amino acids. In nucleotides, the CDR3 is TGTGCCAGCAGCCCTAGCGGGGGCTACAATGAGCAGTTCTTC. Translating gives CASSPSGGYNEQFF.

This chain connects TRBV6-1 to TRBJ1-5, with unresolved D. V lost 7 bases and J 5 bases, leaving 12 bases between the germline ends. The CDR3 has 13 residues. Germline assignment: CDR1 MNHNS and CDR2 SASEGT. CDR3 nucleotide sequence: TGTGCCAGCACCCTGAAATCTTATCAGCCCCAGCATTTT. Encoded protein: CASTLKSYQPQHF.

The chain combines TRBV19 with TRBJ2-7, with a weak D call TRBD1 (5 bases). The V and J ends lost 6 bases and 1 base respectively, with 16 bases between them. This CDR3 contains 15 residues. CDR1 is LNHDA, CDR2 SQIVND, per germline (reference sequence). The CDR3 here is CASSTLAGLSYEQYF. DNA for the CDR3: TGTGCCAGTAGCACACTCGCAGGGCTTTCCTACGAGCAGTACTTC.

The chain joins TRBV18 to TRBJ1-4; perhaps TRBD1 as D (6 bases). V was cut by 0 bases and J by 4 bases, with 9 bases left in between. Germline CDR1 KGHSH, CDR2 LQKENI. The CDR3 sequence is 15 residues long. This CDR3 reads CASSPPARGNEKLFF. The CDR3 DNA reads TGTGCCAGCTCACCACCGGCCAGGGGTAATGAAAAACTGTTTTTT.